These 5 T cell receptor beta chains originate from one sample sequenced in a study of blood T cell repertoires in COVID-19. Here immunoSEQ multiplex PCR was the method, and the copy in TCRdb shows in-frame clones only, minus some. The sample lists about 260,000 clones; about 90% were seen once. The specimen sequenced was peripheral blood. The origin of the receptors is a woman between 45 and 60 years old with acute or convalescent COVID-19.

This chain connects TRBV11-2 to TRBJ2-5; no clear D gene. This CDR3 has 13 residues. CDR1 is SGHAT, CDR2 FQNNGV, per germline. V was cut by 2 bases and J by 1 base, with 5 bases left in between. CDR3 DNA sequence: TGTGCCAGCAGCTTACTCCGCCAAGAGACCCAGTACTTC. Translating it yields CASSLLRQETQYF. Using reference TRBV11-2 and TRBJ2-5 for the parts outside the CDR3, the full variable domain is EAGVAQSPRYKIIEKRQSVAFWCNPISGHATLYWYQQILGQGPKLLIQFQNNGVVDDSQLPKDRFSAERLKGVDSTLKIQPAKLEDSAVYLCASSLLRQETQYFGPGTRLLVL.

The genes are TRBV28 and TRBJ1-1; 7 positions match TRBD1. V lost 6 bases and J lost 4; bases outside the gene matches: 8. The CDR3 consists of 14 residues. CDR1 is MDHEN and CDR2 is SYDVKM in the germline V gene. DNA of the CDR3: TGTGCCAGCAGACAACTAGACAGGGTCACTGAAGCTTTCTTT. Translating gives CASRQLDRVTEAFF.

The chain employs TRBV29-1 and TRBJ2-3, with D unclear. The V gene lost 4 bases and the J gene lost 6 bases, with 11 bases spanning the gap. The CDR3 has 12 amino acids. The germline V gene has CDR1 SQVTM and CDR2 ANQGSEA. CDR3 sequence: CSVAGRMDTQYF. CDR3 coding DNA: TGCAGCGTTGCGGGTAGGATGGATACGCAGTATTTT.

V is TRBV9 and J is TRBJ2-7; 10 bases match TRBD2. This CDR3 contains 14 residues. The V gene end was trimmed by 0 bases and the J gene end by 6 bases; junction bases not matched to a gene: 3. Per germline, CDR1 SGDLS and CDR2 YYNGEE. The CDR3 coding sequence is TGTGCCAGCAGCGTAGTGGTAGCGGGGGGCGAGCAGTACTTC. Its protein product is CASSVVVAGGEQYF.

CDR3 amino acids: CASTRTVNQPQHF. Here the CDR3 DNA reads TGTGCCAGCACCAGGACAGTAAATCAGCCCCAGCATTTT. The chain uses TRBV12-3 or TRBV12-4 and TRBJ1-5; a possible D gene is TRBD1 (6 bases). V lost 7 bases to trimming and J lost 4 bases, with 11 bases between them. CDR3 size: 13 residues.